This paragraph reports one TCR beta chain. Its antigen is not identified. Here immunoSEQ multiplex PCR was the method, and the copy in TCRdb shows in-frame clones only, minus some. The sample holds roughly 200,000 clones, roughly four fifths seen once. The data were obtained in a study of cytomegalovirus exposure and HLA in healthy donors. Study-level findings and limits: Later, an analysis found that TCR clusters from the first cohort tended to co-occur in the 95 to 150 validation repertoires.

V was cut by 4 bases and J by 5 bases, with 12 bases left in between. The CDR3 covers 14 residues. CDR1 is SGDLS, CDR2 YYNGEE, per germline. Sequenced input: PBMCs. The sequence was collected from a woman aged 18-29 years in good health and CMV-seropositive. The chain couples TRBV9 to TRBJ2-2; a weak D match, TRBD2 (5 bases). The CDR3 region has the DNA TGTGCCAGCAGCCCCGAGGGAGTAACCGGGGAGCTGTTTTTT. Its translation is CASSPEGVTGELFF.